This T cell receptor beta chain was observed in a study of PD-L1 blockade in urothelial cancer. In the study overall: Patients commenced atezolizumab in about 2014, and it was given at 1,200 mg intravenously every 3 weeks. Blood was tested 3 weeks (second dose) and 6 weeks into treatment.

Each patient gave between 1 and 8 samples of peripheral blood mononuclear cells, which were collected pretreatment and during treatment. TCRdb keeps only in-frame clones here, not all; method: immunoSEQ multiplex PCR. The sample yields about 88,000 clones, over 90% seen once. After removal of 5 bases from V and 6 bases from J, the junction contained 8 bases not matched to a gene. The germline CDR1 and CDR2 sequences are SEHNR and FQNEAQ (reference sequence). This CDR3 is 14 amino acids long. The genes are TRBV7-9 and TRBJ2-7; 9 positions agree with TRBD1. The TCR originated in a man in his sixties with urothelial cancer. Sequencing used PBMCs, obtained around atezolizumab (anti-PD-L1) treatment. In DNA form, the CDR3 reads TGTGCCAGCAGCCAAGGACAGGGGTTGGGCGAGCAGTACTTC. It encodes CASSQGQGLGEQYF.